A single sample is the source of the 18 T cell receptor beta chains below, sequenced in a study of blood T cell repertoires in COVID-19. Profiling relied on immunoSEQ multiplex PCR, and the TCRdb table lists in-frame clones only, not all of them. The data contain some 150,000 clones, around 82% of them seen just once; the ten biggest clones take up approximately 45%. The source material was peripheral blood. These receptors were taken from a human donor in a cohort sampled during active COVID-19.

The CDR3 here is CASSQVAGLNTGELFF. CDR3 DNA: TGTGCCAGCAGCCAAGTCGCGGGGCTAAACACCGGGGAGCTGTTTTTT. The J gene is TRBJ2-2, the V gene TRBV4-2, with D possibly TRBD2 on 6 matching bases. Trimming pared 1 base from V and 2 bases from J, leaving 11 bases between. The V gene's germline CDR1 is LGHNA and CDR2 YNFKEQ. The CDR3 loop spans 16 amino acids.

The CDR3 sequence is CASSQPGLAVETQYF. The CDR3 nucleotides read TGCGCCAGCAGCCAACCAGGACTAGCGGTAGAGACCCAGTACTTC. The V call is TRBV4-1, the J call TRBJ2-5; 10 bases align to TRBD2. The V gene's germline CDR1 is MGHRA and CDR2 YSYEKL. The CDR3 contains 15 residues. V was pared by 2 bases and J by 4 bases, with 4 bases of the junction left unmatched.

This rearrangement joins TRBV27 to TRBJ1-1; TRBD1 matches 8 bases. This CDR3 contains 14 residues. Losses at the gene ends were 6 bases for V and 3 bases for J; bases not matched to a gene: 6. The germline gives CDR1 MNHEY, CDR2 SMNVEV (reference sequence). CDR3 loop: CASRARGLDTEAFF. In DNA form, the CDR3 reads TGTGCCAGCAGGGCCAGGGGGCTTGACACTGAAGCTTTCTTT.

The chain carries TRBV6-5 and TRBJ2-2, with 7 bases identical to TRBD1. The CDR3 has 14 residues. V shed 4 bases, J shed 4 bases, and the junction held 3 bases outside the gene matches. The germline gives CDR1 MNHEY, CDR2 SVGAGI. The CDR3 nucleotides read TGTGCCAGCAGTTTCTCAGGGGGCACCGGGGAGCTGTTTTTT. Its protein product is CASSFSGGTGELFF.

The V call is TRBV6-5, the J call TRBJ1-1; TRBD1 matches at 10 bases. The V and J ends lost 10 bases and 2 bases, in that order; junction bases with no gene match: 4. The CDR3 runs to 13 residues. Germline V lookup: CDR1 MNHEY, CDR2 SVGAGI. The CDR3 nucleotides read TGTGCCACCGGGACAGGGGATAACACTGAAGCTTTCTTT. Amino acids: CATGTGDNTEAFF.

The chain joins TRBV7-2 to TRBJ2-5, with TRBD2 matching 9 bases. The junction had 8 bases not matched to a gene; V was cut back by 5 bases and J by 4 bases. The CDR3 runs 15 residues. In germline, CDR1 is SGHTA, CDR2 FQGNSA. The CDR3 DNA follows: TGTGCCAGCAGCACGCCGGTAGCGGGAGTAGAGACCCAGTACTTC. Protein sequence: CASSTPVAGVETQYF.

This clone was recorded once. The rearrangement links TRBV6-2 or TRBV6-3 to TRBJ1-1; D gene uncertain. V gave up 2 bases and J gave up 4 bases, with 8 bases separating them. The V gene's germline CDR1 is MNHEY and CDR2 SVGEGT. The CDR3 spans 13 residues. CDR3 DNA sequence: TGTGCCAGCAGTTACGGACTACGCACTGAAGCTTTCTTT. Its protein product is CASSYGLRTEAFF.

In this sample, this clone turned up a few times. The CDR3 coding sequence is TGTGCTAGTGGTTTGGCACAGAACACTGAAGCTTTCTTT. Translation gives CASGLAQNTEAFF. The V and J genes are TRBV12-5 and TRBJ1-1; D unclear. The V end was cut by 1 base, the J end by 1 base, with 4 bases between. Germline CDR1 LGHNT, CDR2 FRNRAP. The CDR3 runs to 13 residues.

CDR3 coding DNA: TGTGCCAGCAGTTTAGGGACTAGCGGGAGGGTTTACAATGAGCAGTTCTTC. Protein: CASSLGTSGRVYNEQFF. The chain joins TRBV27 to TRBJ2-1, with 16 bases aligning to TRBD2. The CDR3 sequence is 17 residues long. The germline CDR1 and CDR2 sequences are MNHEY and SMNVEV (reference sequence). With 2 bases clipped from V and 4 bases from J, the junction kept 2 bases outside the gene matches.

Written as DNA, the CDR3 is TGTGCCAGCAGCGACAGGGTCGGTATCGATGAGCAGTTCTTC. This sequence encodes CASSDRVGIDEQFF. V usage is TRBV3-1 (or the pseudogene TRBV3-2) and J usage is TRBJ2-1, with 7 bases aligning to TRBD1. The length of the CDR3 is 14 residues. Per the germline V gene, CDR1 is LGHDT and CDR2 is YNNKEL (reference sequence). The J segment lost 8 bases and the V segment lost 5 bases, leaving 9 bases of the junction unmatched.

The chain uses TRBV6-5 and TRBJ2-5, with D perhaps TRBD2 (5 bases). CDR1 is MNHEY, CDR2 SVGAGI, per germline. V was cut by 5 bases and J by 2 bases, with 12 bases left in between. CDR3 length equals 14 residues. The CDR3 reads CASSPRGPQETQYF. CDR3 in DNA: TGTGCCAGCAGTCCCCGGGGTCCGCAAGAGACCCAGTACTTC.

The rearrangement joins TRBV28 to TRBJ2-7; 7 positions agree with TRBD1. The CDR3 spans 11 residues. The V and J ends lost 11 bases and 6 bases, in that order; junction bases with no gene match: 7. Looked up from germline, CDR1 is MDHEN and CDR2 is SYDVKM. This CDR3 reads CAVSTGAEQYF. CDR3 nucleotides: TGTGCCGTTTCTACAGGGGCCGAGCAGTACTTC.

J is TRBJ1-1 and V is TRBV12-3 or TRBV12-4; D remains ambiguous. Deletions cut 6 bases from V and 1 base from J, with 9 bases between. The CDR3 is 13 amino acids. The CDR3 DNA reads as TGTGCCAGCAGGAGGCAGACGAACACTGAAGCTTTCTTT. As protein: CASRRQTNTEAFF.

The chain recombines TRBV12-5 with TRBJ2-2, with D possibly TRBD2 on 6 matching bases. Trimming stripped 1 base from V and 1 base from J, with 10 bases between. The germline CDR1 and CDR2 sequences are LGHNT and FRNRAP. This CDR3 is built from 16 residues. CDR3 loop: CASGLGRAGNTGELFF. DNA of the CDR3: TGTGCTAGTGGTTTGGGGAGAGCGGGGAACACCGGGGAGCTGTTTTTT.

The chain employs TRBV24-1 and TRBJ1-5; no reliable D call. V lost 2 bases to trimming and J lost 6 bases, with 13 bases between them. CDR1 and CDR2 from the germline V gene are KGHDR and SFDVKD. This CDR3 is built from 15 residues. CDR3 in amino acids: CATSDSLAGSQPQHF. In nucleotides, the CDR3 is TGTGCCACCAGTGATTCCCTGGCCGGGAGTCAGCCCCAGCATTTT.

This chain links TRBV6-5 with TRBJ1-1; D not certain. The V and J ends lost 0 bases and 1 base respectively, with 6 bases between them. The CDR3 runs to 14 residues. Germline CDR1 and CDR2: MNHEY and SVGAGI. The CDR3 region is CASSYSRENTEAFF. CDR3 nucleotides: TGTGCCAGCAGTTACTCGAGAGAGAACACTGAAGCTTTCTTT.

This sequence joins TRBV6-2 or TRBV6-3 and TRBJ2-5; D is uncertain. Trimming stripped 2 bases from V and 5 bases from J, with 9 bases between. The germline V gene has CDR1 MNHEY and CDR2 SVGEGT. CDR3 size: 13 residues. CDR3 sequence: CASSYVPGETQYF. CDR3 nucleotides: TGTGCCAGCAGTTACGTCCCCGGGGAGACCCAGTACTTC.

In DNA form, the CDR3 reads TGTGCCAGCAGTGACTCGGGGCTTCGAGGCTACACCTTC. This sequence encodes CASSDSGLRGYTF. V usage is TRBV6-4 and J usage is TRBJ1-2, with D tentatively TRBD1 (5 bases). The germline V and J ends were trimmed by 0 bases and 8 bases, with 10 bases remaining between them. The length of the CDR3 is 13 residues. In germline, CDR1 is MRHNA, CDR2 SNTAGT.